The present T cell receptor beta chain was sequenced within a study of blood T cell repertoires in COVID-19. Whole-study context: The origin of the acute and convalescent COVID-19 samples was the United States, Italy and Spain.

Germline loops: CDR1 LNHDA, CDR2 SQIVND (reference sequence). The CDR3 totals 14 residues. Trimming took off 3 bases at V and 4 bases at J, with 9 bases between the two ends. TCRdb keeps only in-frame clones here, not all; method: immunoSEQ multiplex PCR. In the table there are around 50,000 clones, 70% to 90% of which are singletons. This clonotype was sampled from a woman older than 75 with acute or convalescent COVID-19. Sequenced input: peripheral blood. The chain is built from TRBV19 and TRBJ1-4, with D possibly TRBD1 on 6 matching bases. CDR3 in amino acids: CASSMGRGNEKLFF. The CDR3 DNA is TGTGCCAGTAGTATGGGCAGGGGTAATGAAAAACTGTTTTTT.